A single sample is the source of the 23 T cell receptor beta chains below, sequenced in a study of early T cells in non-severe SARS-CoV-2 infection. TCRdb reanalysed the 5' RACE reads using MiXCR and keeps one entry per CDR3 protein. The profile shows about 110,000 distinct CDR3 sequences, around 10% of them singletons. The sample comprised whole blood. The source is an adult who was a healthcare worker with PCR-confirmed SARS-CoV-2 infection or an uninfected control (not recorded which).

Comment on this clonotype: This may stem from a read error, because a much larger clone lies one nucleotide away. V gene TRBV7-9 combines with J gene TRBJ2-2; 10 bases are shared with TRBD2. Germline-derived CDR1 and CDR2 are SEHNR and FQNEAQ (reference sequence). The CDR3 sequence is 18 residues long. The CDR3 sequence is CAGSLSRGLAVDTGELFF. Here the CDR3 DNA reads TGTGCCGGCAGCTTATCTCGAGGACTAGCGGTGGACACCGGGGAGCTGTTTTTT.

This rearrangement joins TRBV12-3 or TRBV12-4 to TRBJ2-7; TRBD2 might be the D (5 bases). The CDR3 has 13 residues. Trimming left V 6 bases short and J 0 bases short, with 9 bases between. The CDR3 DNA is TGTGCCAGCAGAAGCGGTACCTCCTACGAGCAGTACTTC. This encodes CASRSGTSYEQYF.

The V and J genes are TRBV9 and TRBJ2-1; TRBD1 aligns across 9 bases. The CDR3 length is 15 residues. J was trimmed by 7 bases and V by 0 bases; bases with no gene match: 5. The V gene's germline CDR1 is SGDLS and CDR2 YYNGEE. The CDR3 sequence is CASSVDGTGSNEQFF. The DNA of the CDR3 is TGTGCCAGCAGCGTAGACGGGACAGGGTCGAATGAGCAGTTCTTC.

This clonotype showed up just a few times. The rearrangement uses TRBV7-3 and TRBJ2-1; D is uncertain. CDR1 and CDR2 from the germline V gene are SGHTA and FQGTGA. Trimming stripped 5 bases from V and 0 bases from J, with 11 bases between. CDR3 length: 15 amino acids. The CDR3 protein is CASSSATDSYNEQFF. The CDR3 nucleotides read TGTGCCAGCAGCAGCGCCACCGACTCCTACAATGAGCAGTTCTTC.

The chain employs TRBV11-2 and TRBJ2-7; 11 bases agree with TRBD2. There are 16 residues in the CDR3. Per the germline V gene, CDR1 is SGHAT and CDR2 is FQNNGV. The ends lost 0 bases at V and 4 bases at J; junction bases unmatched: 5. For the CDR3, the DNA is TGTGCCAGCAGCTTAGATCAGGCTAGCGGGAGGTACGAGCAGTACTTC. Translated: CASSLDQASGRYEQYF.

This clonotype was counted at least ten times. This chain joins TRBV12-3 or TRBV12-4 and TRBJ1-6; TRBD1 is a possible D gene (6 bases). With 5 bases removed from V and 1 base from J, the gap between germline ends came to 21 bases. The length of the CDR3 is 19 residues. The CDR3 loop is CASSRQVGATVSYNSPLHF. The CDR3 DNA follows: TGTGCCAGCAGTCGACAGGTCGGGGCAACTGTATCCTATAATTCACCCCTCCACTTT.

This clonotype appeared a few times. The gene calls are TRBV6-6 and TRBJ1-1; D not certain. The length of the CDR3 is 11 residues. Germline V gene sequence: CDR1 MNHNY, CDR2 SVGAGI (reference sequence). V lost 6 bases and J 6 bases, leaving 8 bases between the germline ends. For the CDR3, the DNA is TGTGCCAGCAGGAACAGCCCTGAAGCTTTCTTT. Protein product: CASRNSPEAFF.

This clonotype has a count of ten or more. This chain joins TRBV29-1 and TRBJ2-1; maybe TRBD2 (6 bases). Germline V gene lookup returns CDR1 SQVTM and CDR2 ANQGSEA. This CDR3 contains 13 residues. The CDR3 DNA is TGCAGTCCCCAGGAGGGGATGCGGGATGAGCAGTTCTTC. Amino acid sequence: CSPQEGMRDEQFF.

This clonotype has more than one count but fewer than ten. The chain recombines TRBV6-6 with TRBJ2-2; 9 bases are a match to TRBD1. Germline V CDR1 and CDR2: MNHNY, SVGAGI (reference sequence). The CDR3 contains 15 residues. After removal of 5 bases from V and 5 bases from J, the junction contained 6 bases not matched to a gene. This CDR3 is CASSRPGQGTGELFF. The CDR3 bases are TGTGCCAGCAGTCGGCCGGGACAGGGTACCGGGGAGCTGTTTTTT.

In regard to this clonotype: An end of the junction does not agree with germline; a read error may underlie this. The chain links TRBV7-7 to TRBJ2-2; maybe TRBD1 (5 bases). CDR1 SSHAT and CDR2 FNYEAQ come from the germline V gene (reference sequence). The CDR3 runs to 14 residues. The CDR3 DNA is TGTGCTAGCAGCTTAATTCAGGGCTCCGGGGAGCTGTTTTTT. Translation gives CASSLIQGSGELFF.

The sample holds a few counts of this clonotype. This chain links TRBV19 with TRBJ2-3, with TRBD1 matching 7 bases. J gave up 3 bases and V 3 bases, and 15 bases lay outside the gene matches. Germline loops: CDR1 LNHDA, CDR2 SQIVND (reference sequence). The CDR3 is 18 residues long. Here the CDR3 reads CASSIPPGVDRFTDTQYF. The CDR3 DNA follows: TGTGCCAGTAGTATCCCCCCGGGTGTGGACAGGTTTACAGATACGCAGTATTTT.

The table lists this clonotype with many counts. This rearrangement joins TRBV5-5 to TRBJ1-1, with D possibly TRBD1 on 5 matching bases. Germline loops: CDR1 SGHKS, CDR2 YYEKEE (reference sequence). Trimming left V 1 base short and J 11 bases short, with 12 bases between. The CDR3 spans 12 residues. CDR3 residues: CASSLSRARAFF. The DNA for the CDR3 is TGTGCCAGCAGCTTGAGCAGGGCCCGGGCTTTCTTT.

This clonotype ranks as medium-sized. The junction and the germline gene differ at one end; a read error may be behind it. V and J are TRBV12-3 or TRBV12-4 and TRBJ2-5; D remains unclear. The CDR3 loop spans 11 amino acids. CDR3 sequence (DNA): TGTGCCAGCAGCTTAGGGGAGACCCAGTACTTC. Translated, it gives CASSLGETQYF.

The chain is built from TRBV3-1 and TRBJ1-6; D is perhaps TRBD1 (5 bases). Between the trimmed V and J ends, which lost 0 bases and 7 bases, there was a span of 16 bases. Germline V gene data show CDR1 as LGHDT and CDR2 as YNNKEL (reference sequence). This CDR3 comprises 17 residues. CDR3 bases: TGTGCCAGCAGCCAAGAGTTAGGGGCCGTTAACAATTCACCCCTCCACTTT. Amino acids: CASSQELGAVNNSPLHF.

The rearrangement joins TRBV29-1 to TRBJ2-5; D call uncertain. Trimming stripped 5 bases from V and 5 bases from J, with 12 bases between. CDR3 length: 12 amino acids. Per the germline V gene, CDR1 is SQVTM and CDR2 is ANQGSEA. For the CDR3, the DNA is TGCAGCGTTCGAGCGATCAGGGAGACCCAGTACTTC. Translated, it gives CSVRAIRETQYF.

CDR3 in DNA: TGCGCCAGCAGCCCCGGGACTGCAGAAAACACCATATATTTT. Its translation: CASSPGTAENTIYF. The chain uses TRBV5-1 and TRBJ1-3; a weak D match, TRBD1 (5 bases). The V gene lost 4 bases and the J gene lost 6 bases, with 14 bases spanning the gap. The germline V gene has CDR1 SGHRS and CDR2 YFSETQ. The length of the CDR3 is 14 residues.

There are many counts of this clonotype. CDR3 sequence reads: CASSLVGGAYNEQFF. In DNA, the CDR3 is TGTGCCAGCAGCTTGGTGGGGGGAGCCTACAATGAGCAGTTCTTC. The chain has TRBV5-4 and TRBJ2-1; D possibly corresponds to TRBD2 (6 bases). Germline-derived CDR1 and CDR2 are SGHNT and YYREEE (reference sequence). Trimming left V 0 bases short and J 2 bases short, with 9 bases between. This CDR3 contains 15 residues.

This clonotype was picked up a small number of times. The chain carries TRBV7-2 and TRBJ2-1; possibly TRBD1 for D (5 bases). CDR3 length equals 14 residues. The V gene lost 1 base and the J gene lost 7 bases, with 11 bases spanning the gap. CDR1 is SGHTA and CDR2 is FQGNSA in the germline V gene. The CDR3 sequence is CASSLVGRVNEQFF. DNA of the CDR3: TGTGCCAGCAGCTTAGTGGGCAGGGTAAATGAGCAGTTCTTC. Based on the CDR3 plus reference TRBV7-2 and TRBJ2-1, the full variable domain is GAGVSQSPSNKVTEKGKDVELRCDPISGHTALYWYRQSLGQGLEFLIYFQGNSAPDKSGLPSDRFSAERTGGSVSTLTIQRTQQEDSAVYLCASSLVGRVNEQFFGPGTRLTVL.

The CDR3 coding sequence is TGTGCCAGCAGTCCACAGCGGATGCTCGGCTACACCTTC. Translating it yields CASSPQRMLGYTF. The V call is TRBV28, the J call TRBJ1-2; D call uncertain. The CDR3 is 13 residues long. The germline V gene encodes CDR1 MDHEN and CDR2 SYDVKM. V lost 5 bases, J lost 8 bases, and 15 bases lay in between.

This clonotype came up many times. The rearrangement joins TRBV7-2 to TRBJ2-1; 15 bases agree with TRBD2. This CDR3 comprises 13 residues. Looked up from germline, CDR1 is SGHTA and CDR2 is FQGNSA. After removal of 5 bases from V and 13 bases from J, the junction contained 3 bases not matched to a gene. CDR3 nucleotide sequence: TGTGCCAGCAGCCGGACTAGCGGGGGGGGCCAGTTCTTC. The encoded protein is CASSRTSGGGQFF.

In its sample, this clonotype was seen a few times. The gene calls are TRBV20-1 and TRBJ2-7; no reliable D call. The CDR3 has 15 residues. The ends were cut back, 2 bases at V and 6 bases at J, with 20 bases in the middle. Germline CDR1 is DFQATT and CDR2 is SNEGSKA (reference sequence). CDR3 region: CSARSGPSLRAEQYF. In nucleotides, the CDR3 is TGCAGTGCTAGATCCGGACCATCCCTCAGAGCCGAGCAGTACTTC.

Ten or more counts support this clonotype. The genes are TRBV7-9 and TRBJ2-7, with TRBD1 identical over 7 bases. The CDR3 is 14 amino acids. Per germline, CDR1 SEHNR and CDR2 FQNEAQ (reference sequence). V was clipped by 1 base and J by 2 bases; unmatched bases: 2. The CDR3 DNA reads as TGTGCCAGCAGCTTAGGGACAGGTCCCTACGAGCAGTACTTC. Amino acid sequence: CASSLGTGPYEQYF.

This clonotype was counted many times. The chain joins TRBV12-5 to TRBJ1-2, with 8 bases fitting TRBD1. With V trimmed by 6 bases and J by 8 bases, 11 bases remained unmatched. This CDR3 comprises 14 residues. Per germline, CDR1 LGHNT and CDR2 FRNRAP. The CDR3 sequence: CASGSTGGFGGYTF. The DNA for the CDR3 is TGTGCTAGTGGGTCTACAGGGGGTTTTGGAGGCTACACCTTC.